The clone carrying this T cell receptor beta chain was observed a handful of times. Trimming took off 7 bases at V and 8 bases at J, with 14 bases between the two ends. The CDR3 is 12 residues long. From germline, CDR1 is LGHDT and CDR2 YNNKEL (reference sequence). Seattle's cohort entered during active infection and was followed longitudinally. This record belongs to a study of blood T cell repertoires in COVID-19. On the study more broadly: Collection of acute and convalescent COVID-19 samples took place in the United States, Italy and Spain. The analysed material was cDNA or gDNA that came from T cells, B-cell-depleted T cells, or PBMCs.

Per the original methods: How many nucleated cells were present was estimated from reference gene primer amplification. Only in-frame clones appear in the TCRdb table, and some are missing; sequencing was by immunoSEQ multiplex PCR. That table gives V, J and clone size, and the DNA gave D and trimming. This table has tens of thousands of clones, 70% to 85% appearing once. This clonotype was obtained from a man aged 50 to 59 with COVID-19, enrolled during active disease. The chain uses TRBV3-1 (or the pseudogene TRBV3-2) and TRBJ1-2, with D possibly matching TRBD1 (6 bases). Sequenced: peripheral blood. CDR3 in DNA: TGTGCCAGCACCGCAGGGACATTCGGCTACACCTTC. Protein sequence: CASTAGTFGYTF.